This TCR beta chain derives from a study of technical replicates of blood from a handful of donors. Trimming left V 2 bases short and J 5 bases short, with 9 bases between. Per germline, CDR1 LNHDA and CDR2 SQIVND (reference sequence). This CDR3 comprises 14 residues. Sequencing was performed with immunoSEQ multiplex PCR; in TCRdb, only in-frame clones are kept and a portion is missing. The sample shows some 99,000 clones, 95% of them seen only once. V and J are TRBV19 and TRBJ1-4, with D unclear. The receptor was isolated from a human donor in good health. Specimen: T cells isolated from PBMCs. DNA of the CDR3: TGTGCCAGTAGTATACGGGAGGCGAATGAAAAACTGTTTTTT. Translating gives CASSIREANEKLFF.